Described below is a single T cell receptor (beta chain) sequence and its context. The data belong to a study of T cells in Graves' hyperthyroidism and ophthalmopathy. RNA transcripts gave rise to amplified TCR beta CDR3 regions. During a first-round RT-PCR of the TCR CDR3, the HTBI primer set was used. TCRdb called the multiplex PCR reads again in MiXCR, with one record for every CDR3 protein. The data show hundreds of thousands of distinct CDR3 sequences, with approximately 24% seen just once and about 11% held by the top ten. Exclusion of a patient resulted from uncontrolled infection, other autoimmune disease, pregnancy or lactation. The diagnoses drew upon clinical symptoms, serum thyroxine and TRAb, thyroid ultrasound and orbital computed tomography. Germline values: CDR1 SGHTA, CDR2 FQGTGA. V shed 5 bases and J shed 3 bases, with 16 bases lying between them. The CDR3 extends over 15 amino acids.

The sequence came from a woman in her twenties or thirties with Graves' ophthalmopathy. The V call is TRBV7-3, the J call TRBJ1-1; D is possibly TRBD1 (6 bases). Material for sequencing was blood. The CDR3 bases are TGTGCCAGCAGCCGGACAGCCTCGACGGACACTGAAGCTTTCTTT. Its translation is CASSRTASTDTEAFF.